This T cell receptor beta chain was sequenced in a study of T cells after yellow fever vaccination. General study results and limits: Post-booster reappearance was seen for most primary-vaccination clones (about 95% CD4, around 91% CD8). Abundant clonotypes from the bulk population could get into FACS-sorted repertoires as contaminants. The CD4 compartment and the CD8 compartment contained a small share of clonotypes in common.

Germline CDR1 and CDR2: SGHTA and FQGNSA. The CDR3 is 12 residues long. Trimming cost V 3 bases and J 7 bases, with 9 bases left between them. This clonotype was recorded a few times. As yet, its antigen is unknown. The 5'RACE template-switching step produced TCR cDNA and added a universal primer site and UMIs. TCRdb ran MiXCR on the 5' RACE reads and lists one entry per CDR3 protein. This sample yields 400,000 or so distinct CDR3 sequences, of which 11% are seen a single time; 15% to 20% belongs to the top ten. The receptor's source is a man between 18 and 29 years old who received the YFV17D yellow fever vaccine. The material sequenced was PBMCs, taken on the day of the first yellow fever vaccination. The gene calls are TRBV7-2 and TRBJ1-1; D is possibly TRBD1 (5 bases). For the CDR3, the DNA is TGTGCCAGCAGCTTGATGACAGTTGAAGCTTTCTTT. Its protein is CASSLMTVEAFF.